What follows is one TCR beta chain and its context. This sample is drawn from a study of shared clonotypes between healthy human individuals. Naive CD8 cells were CD45RO-negative, positively selected for CCR7, excluding terminally differentiated effector memory CD45RA+ cells. As originally analysed: There were no quality scores in the junction-only immunoSEQ sequences, so filtering differed. Assay: immunoSEQ multiplex PCR; the TCRdb copy retains only in-frame clones and omits some. Clone size and V and J calls were adopted from that table, with D and trimming inferred from the DNA. The data show roughly 2.1 million clones, around 93% seen once. CDR3 length: 17 residues. Germline values: CDR1 SGHVS, CDR2 FQNEAQ. Trimming took off 4 bases at V and 5 bases at J, with 24 bases between the two ends.

The rearrangement uses TRBV7-8 and TRBJ2-7; D could derive from TRBD1 or TRBD2 (5 bases each). Input material: naive CD8+ T cells from PBMCs. The source of this sequence is a man between 18 and 29 years old in good health. Some clones in this sample may be carry-over from other donors' samples. The CDR3 nucleotides are TGTGCCAGCAGCTCCTACGCCCTGAGAGGGGCCGGGGACGAGCAGTACTTC. This encodes CASSSYALRGAGDEQYF.